The 15 T cell receptor beta chains below come from one sample, sequenced in a study of blood T cell repertoires in COVID-19. Data came from immunoSEQ multiplex PCR; TCRdb stores just in-frame clones and leaves some out. The repertoire holds 260,000 or so clones, with more than 75% as singletons. Sequencing used PBMCs or T cells enriched from blood (not recorded which). All receptors derive from a young man who had recovered from COVID-19.

The V call is TRBV6-5, the J call TRBJ2-2; 8 bases agree with TRBD1. Germline CDR1 MNHEY, CDR2 SVGAGI. V was clipped by 4 bases and J by 5 bases; unmatched bases: 6. The CDR3 sequence is 15 residues long. The CDR3 sequence: CASSWTGLGTGELFF. CDR3 sequence (DNA): TGTGCCAGCAGTTGGACAGGGCTGGGGACCGGGGAGCTGTTTTTT.

The genes are TRBV7-9 and TRBJ1-6; no clear D gene. Germline values: CDR1 SEHNR, CDR2 FQNEAQ (reference sequence). V was pared by 0 bases and J by 7 bases, with 10 bases between. The CDR3 length is 15 residues. CDR3 nucleotide sequence: TGTGCCAGCAGCTTAGCGGTTTCAGAAAATTCACCCCTCCACTTT. Translation: CASSLAVSENSPLHF.

This sequence joins TRBV7-2 and TRBJ2-2; 8 bases are shared with TRBD2. The CDR3 covers 17 residues. Trimming cost V 0 bases and J 0 bases; bases outside gene matches: 3. CDR1 and CDR2 from the germline V gene are SGHTA and FQGNSA. This chain's CDR3 is CASSLALRGANTGELFF. As DNA, the CDR3 is TGTGCCAGCAGCTTAGCGTTGCGGGGGGCGAACACCGGGGAGCTGTTTTTT.

J is TRBJ2-5 and V is TRBV7-9; perhaps TRBD2 as D (5 bases). Germline CDR1 is SEHNR and CDR2 is FQNEAQ (reference sequence). Trimming stripped 0 bases from V and 2 bases from J, with 7 bases between. This CDR3 contains 14 residues. The CDR3 spells CASSLARDQETQYF. The DNA for the CDR3 is TGTGCCAGCAGCTTAGCGAGGGATCAAGAGACCCAGTACTTC.

This clone was recorded at least ten times. Other DNA sequences of this sample code for an identical CDR3. The chain carries TRBV30 and TRBJ1-2; TRBD1 aligns across 7 bases. The CDR3 spans 13 residues. Per germline, CDR1 GTSNPN and CDR2 SVGIG (reference sequence). The V and J ends lost 2 bases and 5 bases, in that order; junction bases with no gene match: 5. CDR3 sequence: CAWSRDRPYGYTF. The CDR3 bases are TGTGCCTGGAGTCGGGACAGACCATATGGCTACACCTTC.

V usage is TRBV6-1 and J usage is TRBJ1-5; TRBD1 matches 10 bases. The V gene end was trimmed by 2 bases and the J gene end by 11 bases; junction bases not matched to a gene: 6. In germline, CDR1 is MNHNS, CDR2 SASEGT. The CDR3 runs to 14 residues. CDR3 DNA: TGTGCCAGCAGTGAAAACTCCGGACAGGGGGCCCAGCATTTT. It yields the protein CASSENSGQGAQHF.

The chain carries TRBV4-1 and TRBJ1-4; 7 bases fit TRBD1. The germline CDR1 and CDR2 sequences are MGHRA and YSYEKL. This CDR3 region has 17 residues. J gave up 5 bases and V 0 bases, and 9 bases lay outside the gene matches. The CDR3 region has the DNA TGCGCCAGCAGCCAAGATCCCGGACAGGTGGAAAATGAAAAACTGTTTTTT. This translates into CASSQDPGQVENEKLFF.

This clone was counted only a few times. V usage is TRBV19 and J usage is TRBJ2-1; TRBD1 matches at 11 bases. Germline CDR1 and CDR2: LNHDA and SQIVND (reference sequence). V gave up 5 bases and J gave up 7 bases; unmatched junction bases: 16. CDR3 size: 18 residues. The DNA for the CDR3 is TGTGCCAGTAGTGGATTGGACAGGGGGCGACTCCTCGAAAATGAGCAGTTCTTC. It yields the protein CASSGLDRGRLLENEQFF.

The chain joins TRBV6-5 to TRBJ1-5; D is uncertain. Trimming took off 6 bases at V and 3 bases at J, with 15 bases between the two ends. CDR1 and CDR2 from the germline V gene are MNHEY and SVGAGI. This CDR3 is built from 15 residues. This chain's CDR3 is CASSRGGIANQPQHF. As DNA, the CDR3 is TGTGCCAGCAGCCGGGGAGGGATTGCCAATCAGCCCCAGCATTTT.

This chain links TRBV5-4 with TRBJ2-7; D is perhaps TRBD2 (5 bases). V was shortened by 0 bases and J by 3 bases, with 7 bases between the two germline ends. CDR1 and CDR2 (germline): SGHNT, YYREEE (reference sequence). This CDR3 has 13 amino acids. CDR3: CASSLATSYEQYF. In DNA, the CDR3 is TGTGCCAGCAGCTTGGCAACTAGCTACGAGCAGTACTTC.

V and J are TRBV6-5 and TRBJ1-2, with TRBD1 as a possible D gene (6 bases). The CDR3 is made up of 14 amino acids. Per the germline V gene, CDR1 is MNHEY and CDR2 is SVGAGI. V lost 0 bases to trimming and J lost 7 bases, with 12 bases between them. The CDR3 spells CASSYSPGAGGYTF. The CDR3 bases are TGTGCCAGCAGTTACTCCCCAGGGGCGGGTGGCTACACCTTC.

V is TRBV19 and J is TRBJ2-1; D remains ambiguous. Between the trimmed V and J ends, which lost 2 bases and 6 bases, there was a span of 8 bases. The germline CDR1 and CDR2 sequences are LNHDA and SQIVND (reference sequence). CDR3 length: 13 residues. DNA of the CDR3: TGTGCCAGTAGTATATGGGCTACCAATGAGCAGTTCTTC. Its translation is CASSIWATNEQFF.

The rearrangement links TRBV3-1 (or the pseudogene TRBV3-2) to TRBJ2-7; TRBD2 is a possible D gene (7 bases). V dropped 3 bases and J dropped 4 bases, with 19 bases sitting between them. CDR3 length equals 16 residues. The V gene's germline CDR1 is LGHDT and CDR2 YNNKEL (reference sequence). In DNA form, the CDR3 reads TGTGCCAGCAGCCAGAGGGGGGGGCGCGAGGTTTACGAGCAGTACTTC. It codes for CASSQRGGREVYEQYF.

This sequence joins TRBV29-1 and TRBJ2-3, with 10 nucleotides matching TRBD1. CDR1 and CDR2 (germline): SQVTM, ANQGSEA. Trimming removed 3 bases from V and 6 bases from J; junction bases left unmatched: 9. The CDR3 sequence is 15 residues long. This CDR3 reads CSVDGTGATGDTQYF. The CDR3 DNA is TGCAGCGTTGATGGGACAGGGGCCACGGGGGATACGCAGTATTTT.

This chain joins TRBV5-6 and TRBJ1-6, with D possibly TRBD1 on 6 matching bases. V was cut by 4 bases and J by 8 bases, with 13 bases left in between. Germline V gives CDR1 SGHDT, CDR2 YYEEEE. There are 14 residues in the CDR3. DNA for the CDR3: TGTGCCAGCAGCCTGTACAGGGCGCATTCACCCCTCCACTTT. This codes for CASSLYRAHSPLHF.